These 9 T cell receptor beta chains share one sample of origin, sequenced in a study of blood T cell repertoires in COVID-19. The protocol was immunoSEQ multiplex PCR, while the TCRdb copy is restricted to in-frame clones and leaves out a portion. In the table there are about 360,000 clones, around 87% of which are singletons. Sequences were obtained from peripheral blood. These receptor sequences come from a human donor in a cohort sampled during active COVID-19.

The chain combines TRBV19 with TRBJ1-2, with TRBD1 identical over 7 bases. Germline V lookup: CDR1 LNHDA, CDR2 SQIVND (reference sequence). V was pared by 9 bases and J by 2 bases, with 12 bases of the junction left unmatched. This CDR3 contains 15 residues. The CDR3, as DNA: TGTGCCAGCCGAGCCTACAGGGGATTGAACTATGGCTACACCTTC. This translates into CASRAYRGLNYGYTF.

V is TRBV6-5 and J is TRBJ2-7; unclear D gene. This CDR3 is 14 amino acids long. V gave up 0 bases and J gave up 1 base, with 7 bases separating them. The germline V gene encodes CDR1 MNHEY and CDR2 SVGAGI. CDR3: CASSYSALSYEQYF. The CDR3 DNA follows: TGTGCCAGCAGTTACTCGGCCCTTTCCTACGAGCAGTACTTC.

This clone was observed a handful of times. The V gene is TRBV19, the J gene TRBJ1-1; D might be TRBD1 (5 bases). The V and J ends lost 3 bases and 1 base respectively, with 15 bases between them. Germline lookup yields CDR1 LNHDA and CDR2 SQIVND (reference sequence). The CDR3 is 16 residues long. The CDR3 region is CASSIDPRGRNTEAFF. The CDR3 DNA is TGTGCCAGTAGTATCGATCCTCGGGGGAGGAACACTGAAGCTTTCTTT.

V usage is TRBV30 and J usage is TRBJ1-4; TRBD1 is a possible D gene (6 bases). The CDR3 extends over 12 amino acids. CDR1 is GTSNPN and CDR2 is SVGIG in the germline V gene (reference sequence). V was clipped by 2 bases and J by 16 bases, with 17 bases between them. The CDR3 is CAWSPTLDSPFF. The CDR3 bases are TGTGCCTGGAGTCCAACCCTGGACAGCCCGTTTTTT.

This clone turned up a few times. The chain uses TRBV19 and TRBJ2-2; tentative D call: TRBD1 (6 bases). This CDR3 region has 14 residues. CDR1 is LNHDA and CDR2 is SQIVND in the germline V gene (reference sequence). V lost 7 bases to trimming and J lost 0 bases, with 9 bases between them. CDR3 amino acids: CASTGQTNTGELFF. The CDR3 region has the DNA TGTGCCAGTACGGGACAAACGAACACCGGGGAGCTGTTTTTT.

The chain combines TRBV3-1 (or the pseudogene TRBV3-2) with TRBJ1-5; D is ambiguous. V was cut by 0 bases and J by 2 bases, with 8 bases left in between. Germline V gene sequence: CDR1 LGHDT, CDR2 YNNKEL (reference sequence). The CDR3 extends over 15 amino acids. CDR3 protein: CASSQDRGGNQPQHF. The CDR3 bases are TGTGCCAGCAGCCAAGATCGGGGTGGCAATCAGCCCCAGCATTTT.

V and J are TRBV7-2 and TRBJ1-2; D ambiguous. Germline V CDR1 and CDR2: SGHTA, FQGNSA. With 5 bases removed from V and 2 bases from J, the gap between germline ends came to 18 bases. The CDR3 consists of 16 residues. CDR3 sequence reads: CASSPRLVTANYGYTF. The CDR3 nucleotides read TGTGCCAGCAGCCCTCGGTTGGTGACTGCCAACTATGGCTACACCTTC.

The chain employs TRBV28 and TRBJ2-5; TRBD1 aligns across 7 bases. J gave up 1 base and V 3 bases, and 8 bases lay outside the gene matches. CDR3 length: 16 residues. Looked up from germline, CDR1 is MDHEN and CDR2 is SYDVKM. The chain's CDR3 is CASSFHGTALQETQYF. The DNA for the CDR3 is TGTGCCAGCAGTTTTCATGGGACAGCCCTCCAAGAGACCCAGTACTTC. The whole variable domain, remainder taken from reference TRBV28 and TRBJ2-5, is DVKVTQSSRYLVKRTGEKVFLECVQDMDHENMFWYRQDPGLGLRLIYFSYDVKMKEKGDIPEGYSVSREKKERFSLILESASTNQTSMYLCASSFHGTALQETQYFGPGTRLLVL.

This chain uses TRBV6-5 with TRBJ1-1, with 7 bases identical to TRBD1. Germline values: CDR1 MNHEY, CDR2 SVGAGI. The V and J ends lost 7 bases and 7 bases, in that order; junction bases with no gene match: 12. The CDR3 is made up of 14 amino acids. The CDR3 DNA sequence: TGTGCCAGCACTATCGACAGGGAACCTAGTGAAGCTTTCTTT. It is translated as CASTIDREPSEAFF.